Ten or more counts support the clone carrying this T cell receptor beta chain. Molecular barcoded adaptors covering alpha/delta and beta/gamma chains were used on approximately 440 ng RNA. Using its own MiXCR run on the reads, TCRdb lists one record per CDR3 protein. The sample lists roughly 82,000 distinct CDR3 sequences, about 12% occurring once. V was clipped by 5 bases and J by 0 bases; unmatched bases: 4. The CDR3 has 14 residues. Per the germline V gene, CDR1 is MGHDK and CDR2 is SYGVNS. The entry originates in a study of read filtering for tumor transcriptome and immune sequencing. Overall study context: DNase treatment preceded whole-transcriptome library preparation. TCR-mapped reads were about 3.5 to 11 million with IR-seq versus roughly 80 to 1273 with RNA-seq.

This clonotype was obtained from a donor aged 40 or older with multiple myeloma. Input material: a population of CD138-negative cells sorted from bone marrow. The chain links TRBV25-1 to TRBJ2-7; TRBD1 matches at 7 bases. The CDR3 reads CASSPGQSSYEQYF. CDR3 sequence (DNA): TGTGCCAGCAGTCCGGGACAGAGCTCCTACGAGCAGTACTTC.